Listed below are T cell receptor beta chains from one sample, sequenced in a study of PD-L1 blockade in urothelial cancer. Method: immunoSEQ multiplex PCR; TCRdb's copy keeps in-frame clones and lacks some. The table has tens of thousands of clones, about 81% seen once. Source: PBMCs, taken around atezolizumab (anti-PD-L1) treatment. The receptors were gathered from a man aged 70-80 years with urothelial cancer. The CDR3 runs from the conserved cysteine through the conserved F or W. A D gene is named only where the DNA matches it firmly. Only some rows state a clone size, as once, few, many or a class for expanded clones.

TRBV18,TRBJ2-6,.,.,CASSLKGGSAGANVLTF,TGTGCCAGCTCACTTAAAGGGGGTTCGGCTGGGGCCAACGTCCTGACTTTC
TRBV27,TRBJ1-1,.,.,CASSRTADTEAFF,TGTGCCAGCAGCCGTACAGCCGACACTGAAGCTTTCTTT
TRBV9,TRBJ2-3,.,once,CASSLRGGWGTDTQYF,TGTGCCAGCAGCTTGAGGGGGGGCTGGGGCACAGATACGCAGTATTTT
TRBV21-1,TRBJ2-3,.,.,CASTPDPYYTDTQYF,TGTGCCAGCACCCCTGACCCCTACTACACAGATACGCAGTATTTT
TRBV19,TRBJ1-1,.,.,CANSAASLEKNTEAFF,TGTGCCAATTCCGCTGCTTCACTGGAGAAGAACACTGAAGCTTTCTTT
TRBV6-5,TRBJ1-5,.,.,CASSYSYRANQPQHF,TGTGCCAGCAGTTACTCGTACAGGGCGAATCAGCCCCAGCATTTT
TRBV5-4,TRBJ2-2,.,few,CASSFGFRGTGELFF,TGTGCCAGCAGCTTCGGTTTCCGGGGAACCGGGGAGCTGTTTTTT
TRBV6-1,TRBJ2-7,.,once,CASSEGQTYEQYF,TGTGCCAGCAGTGAAGGACAGACCTACGAGCAGTACTTC
TRBV7-3,TRBJ2-5,.,.,CASSLYGSGETQYF,TGTGCCAGCAGCTTATACGGGAGCGGGGAGACCCAGTACTTC
TRBV7-8,TRBJ1-5,.,.,CASSLATSGQPQHF,TGTGCCAGCAGCTTAGCGACCTCGGGTCAGCCCCAGCATTTT
TRBV18,TRBJ2-7,.,.,CASSPRQDPSEQYF,TGTGCCAGCTCTCCGAGACAGGACCCCTCCGAGCAGTACTTC
TRBV7-2,TRBJ2-1,.,.,CASSSNPVMYNEQFF,TGTGCCAGCAGCTCCAACCCAGTAATGTACAATGAGCAGTTCTTC
TRBV7-9,TRBJ2-3,.,.,CASSLARSTDTQYF,TGTGCCAGCAGCTTAGCGAGAAGCACAGATACGCAGTATTTT
TRBV29-1,TRBJ1-4,TRBD1,.,CSVATGEKLFF,TGCAGCGTTGCGACAGGGGAAAAACTGTTTTTT
TRBV27,TRBJ1-1,.,.,CASSLGTGRGTEAFF,TGTGCCAGCAGTTTGGGCACAGGGAGGGGCACTGAAGCTTTCTTT
TRBV7-3,TRBJ2-1,TRBD2,.,CASTTGTSGTNEQFF,TGTGCCAGTACTACCGGGACTAGCGGGACGAATGAGCAGTTCTTC
TRBV5-6,TRBJ1-1,TRBD1,.,CASSFTGAEAFF,TGTGCCAGCAGCTTCACAGGGGCTGAAGCTTTCTTT
TRBV6-1,TRBJ2-7,TRBD2,.,CASSEGASGWYEQYF,TGTGCCAGCAGTGAAGGGGCTAGCGGGTGGTACGAGCAGTACTTC
TRBV7-6,TRBJ2-2,TRBD2,few,CASSLAPGRDSGLSGELFF,TGTGCCAGCAGCTTAGCGCCTGGACGTGATAGCGGGCTCAGCGGGGAGCTGTTTTTT
TRBV9,TRBJ2-1,.,.,CASSVSGGAVDNEQFF,TGTGCCAGCAGCGTCTCGGGGGGCGCCGTCGACAATGAGCAGTTCTTC
TRBV18,TRBJ1-2,.,.,CASSQRGRGYTF,TGTGCCAGCTCACAAAGAGGGAGAGGCTACACCTTC
TRBV11-2,TRBJ2-3,TRBD1,.,CASGTGGQDTQYF,TGTGCCAGCGGGACAGGGGGTCAAGATACGCAGTATTTT